These T cell receptor beta chains were read from a single sample in a study of radiation and T cells in renal cell carcinoma. The data were produced by immunoSEQ multiplex PCR, yet TCRdb's version contains in-frame clones alone and is incomplete. The sample lists about 150,000 clones, roughly 89% occurring once. The sample was blood, taken from a patient whose treatment included radiotherapy and nephrectomy. The receptors stem from a woman aged 50 to 60 with renal cell carcinoma. The CDR3 runs from the conserved cysteine through the conserved F or W. D genes are given only for firm matches. Some rows have no size entry. The others give once, few or many, or a class for an expanded clone.

d_call: TRBD1
v_call: TRBV5-1
j_call: TRBJ1-1
clone_size: NA
cdr3_nt: TGCGCCAGCAGCGGGAGACAGGGTTGGACTGAAGCTTTCTTT
cdr3_aa: CASSGRQGWTEAFF

d_call: NA
v_call: TRBV30
j_call: TRBJ2-3
clone_size: NA
cdr3_nt: TGTGCCTGGAGTGTACTTCCAGATACGCAGTATTTT
cdr3_aa: CAWSVLPDTQYF

d_call: TRBD1
v_call: TRBV5-1
j_call: TRBJ1-1
clone_size: NA
cdr3_nt: TGCGCCAGCAGCTGGATGAGGGGACAGGGGAGCACTGAAGCTTTCTTT
cdr3_aa: CASSWMRGQGSTEAFF

d_call: NA
v_call: TRBV5-6
j_call: TRBJ2-7
clone_size: NA
cdr3_nt: TGTGCCAGCAGCGTGGACCGCGACTCCTACGAGCAGTACTTC
cdr3_aa: CASSVDRDSYEQYF

d_call: TRBD1
v_call: TRBV9
j_call: TRBJ1-2
clone_size: NA
cdr3_nt: TGTGCCAGCAGCTGGACAGGGACTAGTTCGTGCACCTTC
cdr3_aa: CASSWTGTSSCTF

d_call: NA
v_call: TRBV19
j_call: TRBJ1-1
clone_size: NA
cdr3_nt: TGTGCCAGGTTCCTGGGGAGGAACACTGAAGCTTTCTTT
cdr3_aa: CARFLGRNTEAFF

d_call: NA
v_call: TRBV19
j_call: TRBJ1-1
clone_size: NA
cdr3_nt: TGTGCCAGTAGTCTAAGAATCCTACAGGGGAACACTGAAGCTTTCTTT
cdr3_aa: CASSLRILQGNTEAFF

d_call: NA
v_call: TRBV4-1
j_call: TRBJ2-1
clone_size: NA
cdr3_nt: TGCGCCAGCAGCCGACTAATTGGGGGGAGCTCCTACAATGAGCAGTTCTTC
cdr3_aa: CASSRLIGGSSYNEQFF

d_call: NA
v_call: TRBV20-1
j_call: TRBJ1-5
clone_size: NA
cdr3_nt: TGCAGTGCCGGGGGACAGCCCCAGCATTTT
cdr3_aa: CSAGGQPQHF

d_call: TRBD2
v_call: TRBV5-1
j_call: TRBJ2-7
clone_size: once
cdr3_nt: TGCGCCAGCAGCTTCGGGCAGGGCAGCGGGGACGAGCAGTACTTC
cdr3_aa: CASSFGQGSGDEQYF

d_call: NA
v_call: TRBV7-9
j_call: TRBJ1-1
clone_size: NA
cdr3_nt: TGTGCCAGCAGCTTTTCACAGGCGAACACTGAAGCTTTCTTT
cdr3_aa: CASSFSQANTEAFF

d_call: TRBD2
v_call: TRBV5-1
j_call: TRBJ2-7
clone_size: NA
cdr3_nt: TGCGCCAGCAGCTCTGGACTAGCGGGGCGGTTCTCCTACGAGCAGTACTTC
cdr3_aa: CASSSGLAGRFSYEQYF

d_call: NA
v_call: TRBV19
j_call: TRBJ1-1
clone_size: NA
cdr3_nt: TGTGCCAGTAGTATTTCACCGAACACTGAAGCTTTCTTT
cdr3_aa: CASSISPNTEAFF

d_call: NA
v_call: TRBV7-2
j_call: TRBJ1-4
clone_size: NA
cdr3_nt: TGTGCCAGCAGCTTAAATCAGGCTGAAAAACTGTTTTTT
cdr3_aa: CASSLNQAEKLFF

d_call: NA
v_call: TRBV9
j_call: TRBJ2-2
clone_size: NA
cdr3_nt: TGTGCCAGCAGCAAGGGAGGCGGGGTCACCGGGGAGCTGTTTTTT
cdr3_aa: CASSKGGGVTGELFF

d_call: NA
v_call: TRBV7-7
j_call: TRBJ1-5
clone_size: NA
cdr3_nt: TGTGCTAGCAGCTTAGGTTTGAATCAGCCCCAGCATTTT
cdr3_aa: CASSLGLNQPQHF